The 20 T cell receptor beta chains below come from one sample, sequenced in a study of breast tumors, draining lymph nodes, adjacent tissues. In TCRdb, the multiplex PCR reads were re-called with MiXCR into one record per CDR3 protein. The repertoire holds approximately 140,000 distinct CDR3 sequences, with around a third as singletons. Axillary draining lymph nodes of breast cancer patients supplied the node samples. The sample taken for sequencing was axillary lymph node tissue. Receptors were obtained from a female donor with breast cancer. Some clones in this sample may be carry-over from other donors' samples.

The table lists this clonotype with a few counts. Possible read error: a much larger clone is one base away. The rearrangement links TRBV6-5 to TRBJ1-2; D is unresolved. V gave up 5 bases and J gave up 0 bases, with 22 bases separating them. The CDR3 loop spans 18 amino acids. The germline gives CDR1 MNHEY, CDR2 SVGAGI. The CDR3, as DNA: TGTGCCAGCAGTCCTTTCATTGGACGCATAAAGTCTAACTATGGCTACACCTTC. Translating it yields CASSPFIGRIKSNYGYTF.

There are many counts of this clonotype. The CDR3 coding sequence is TGTGCCAGCAGCCTTCTGGGGGGATATGGCTACACCTTC. It is translated as CASSLLGGYGYTF. The chain combines TRBV6-5 with TRBJ1-2, with D possibly TRBD1 on 5 matching bases. Germline V gene sequence: CDR1 MNHEY, CDR2 SVGAGI. The CDR3 consists of 13 residues. Trimming shortened V by 6 bases and J by 5 bases, and 13 bases separated the two germline ends.

Many counts were recorded for this clonotype. This chain uses TRBV7-2 with TRBJ2-3; D gene unclear. Germline loops: CDR1 SGHTA, CDR2 FQGNSA. Trimming left V 5 bases short and J 0 bases short, with 18 bases between. CDR3 size: 17 residues. The CDR3 is CASSPSQAATSTDTQYF. CDR3 nucleotides: TGTGCCAGCAGCCCCAGCCAAGCAGCAACTAGCACAGATACGCAGTATTTT.

Details on this clonotype: Sequence at one end of the junction differs from germline and may be a read error. V and J are TRBV12-3 or TRBV12-4 and TRBJ2-6, with 7 bases identical to TRBD1. The CDR3 extends over 12 amino acids. CDR3 in DNA: TGTGCCAGCAGCAAGGCAGGGGGAACTGAAGCTTTC. Translating gives CASSKAGGTEAF.

This clonotype was seen ten or more times. The chain uses TRBV7-2 and TRBJ2-7, with TRBD1 matching over 12 bases. The CDR3 spans 18 residues. The germline V gene encodes CDR1 SGHTA and CDR2 FQGNSA. The V gene end was trimmed by 4 bases and the J gene end by 0 bases; junction bases not matched to a gene: 10. The CDR3 loop is CASSSRGPGQGASYEQYV. CDR3 DNA sequence: TGTGCCAGCAGCTCCCGGGGACCGGGACAGGGGGCCTCCTACGAGCAGTACGTC.

This clonotype was recorded many times. This chain joins TRBV7-2 and TRBJ2-7, with D uncertain. CDR1 and CDR2 from the germline V gene are SGHTA and FQGNSA. Trimming cost V 4 bases and J 0 bases, with 7 bases left between them. This CDR3 has 13 residues. CDR3 sequence (DNA): TGTGCCAGCAGCTCCCGGAGCTCCTACGAGCAGTACTTC. Translating it yields CASSSRSSYEQYF.

This clonotype was seen many times. This sequence joins TRBV20-1 and TRBJ1-2, with unresolved D. Per the germline V gene, CDR1 is DFQATT and CDR2 is SNEGSKA (reference sequence). This CDR3 is built from 12 residues. V was pared by 1 base and J by 8 bases, with 11 bases between. The CDR3 loop is CSARGELGGYTF. Here the CDR3 DNA reads TGCAGTGCTAGAGGGGAGTTGGGGGGCTACACCTTC.

This clonotype was observed at least ten times. This chain connects TRBV19 to TRBJ2-6; D gene unclear. The ends were cut back, 1 base at V and 0 bases at J, with 13 bases in the middle. The CDR3 has 18 residues. CDR1 and CDR2 from the germline V gene are LNHDA and SQIVND (reference sequence). CDR3 region: CASSIAWRSLSGANVLTF. DNA for the CDR3: TGTGCCAGTAGTATAGCCTGGCGAAGCCTCTCTGGGGCCAACGTCCTGACTTTC.

This clonotype was seen repeatedly, ten times or more. The chain carries TRBV5-1 and TRBJ1-2; the match to TRBD1 covers 7 bases. V lost 7 bases and J lost 0; bases outside the gene matches: 6. This CDR3 is 14 amino acids long. CDR1 and CDR2 (germline): SGHRS, YFSETQ. CDR3 residues: CASSTGAPNYGYTF. CDR3 bases: TGCGCCAGCTCTACAGGGGCACCTAACTATGGCTACACCTTC.

This chain links TRBV2 with TRBJ2-7; 9 positions agree with TRBD1. V was pared by 6 bases and J by 6 bases, with 9 bases of the junction left unmatched. The V gene's germline CDR1 is SNHLY and CDR2 FYNNEI. The CDR3 sequence is 14 residues long. In DNA, the CDR3 is TGTGCCAGCAGAAAACAGGGGGCCGGGGGCGAGCAGTACTTC. It is translated as CASRKQGAGGEQYF.

Ten or more counts support this clonotype. CDR3 DNA sequence: TGTGCCAGCAGTCACGCTGACAGGGGAAGAATTTCACCCCTCCACTTT. It is translated as CASSHADRGRISPLHF. The rearrangement links TRBV6-5 to TRBJ1-6; TRBD1 matches 8 bases. The CDR3 extends over 16 amino acids. The germline gives CDR1 MNHEY, CDR2 SVGAGI. Trimming took 5 bases from V and 9 from J; bases not matched to a gene: 12.

The V and J genes are TRBV5-1 and TRBJ1-5, with D perhaps matching TRBD1 (6 bases). V was shortened by 4 bases and J by 0 bases, with 14 bases between the two germline ends. Germline V lookup: CDR1 SGHRS, CDR2 YFSETQ. The CDR3 contains 16 residues. CDR3 nucleotide sequence: TGCGCCAGCAGCGATGCAGGGGCAGTTAGCAATCAGCCCCAGCATTTT. This codes for CASSDAGAVSNQPQHF. Full variable domain (missing parts from reference TRBV5-1 and TRBJ1-5): KAGVTQTPRYLIKTRGQQVTLSCSPISGHRSVSWYQQTPGQGLQFLFEYFSETQRNKGNFPGRFSGRQFSNSRSEMNVSTLELGDSALYLCASSDAGAVSNQPQHFGDGTRLSIL.

This clonotype was counted many times. Just one base apart from a much larger clone, this may be a read error. The chain carries TRBV6-2 or TRBV6-3 and TRBJ2-7, with D hard to call. The CDR3 totals 12 residues. Deletions cut 1 base from V and 0 bases from J, with 1 base between. CDR1 and CDR2 from the germline V gene are MNHEY and SVGEGT. CDR3 residues: CASSYYSYEQYF. In DNA form, the CDR3 reads TGTGCCAGCAGTTACTACTCCTACGAGCAGTACTTC.

This rearrangement joins TRBV30 to TRBJ1-1, with no clear D. The CDR3 has 12 amino acids. V lost 2 bases and J lost 1, with 5 bases in between. The V gene's germline CDR1 is GTSNPN and CDR2 SVGIG (reference sequence). CDR3 nucleotides: TGTGCCTGGAGTCCCGGGAACACTGAAGCTTTCTTT. It yields the protein CAWSPGNTEAFF.

As for this clonotype: No conserved phenylalanine or tryptophan ends this CDR3, so it is likely a read error. The rearrangement joins TRBV12-3 or TRBV12-4 to TRBJ1-1; D not resolved. V was pared by 6 bases and J by 7 bases, with 12 bases between. The CDR3 totals 12 residues. The CDR3 reads CASSRNGIEAFC. The CDR3 DNA sequence: TGTGCCAGCAGCCGAAATGGTATTGAAGCTTTCTGT.

The chain combines TRBV7-9 with TRBJ1-2; 7 bases map to TRBD1. The CDR3 is made up of 14 amino acids. The germline CDR1 and CDR2 sequences are SEHNR and FQNEAQ (reference sequence). Losses at the gene ends were 5 bases for V and 8 bases for J; bases not matched to a gene: 11. For the CDR3, the DNA is TGTGCCAGCAGCCCACAGACAGGGATTCGCGGCTACACCTTC. Translating gives CASSPQTGIRGYTF.

This clonotype was detected many times. The CDR3 nucleotides are TGTGCCAGCAGCTTAGCGACTTGGGTCAGGGGAGAAGAGACCCAGTACTTC. Translation gives CASSLATWVRGEETQYF. The rearrangement uses TRBV7-2 and TRBJ2-5; D perhaps matches TRBD1 (6 bases). The V gene lost 0 bases and the J gene lost 3 bases, with 17 bases spanning the gap. Germline values: CDR1 SGHTA, CDR2 FQGNSA. This CDR3 is 17 amino acids long.

In this sample, this clonotype turned up once. This may come from a read error, since a much larger clone is one base off. The J gene is TRBJ2-5, the V gene TRBV5-4; 13 nucleotides match TRBD2. Germline lookup yields CDR1 SGHNT and CDR2 YYREEE (reference sequence). The J segment lost 0 bases and the V segment lost 4 bases, leaving 6 bases of the junction unmatched. The CDR3 is made up of 17 amino acids. This CDR3 reads CASSPGLAGENQETQYF. For the CDR3, the DNA is TGTGCCAGCAGCCCAGGACTAGCGGGGGAGAACCAAGAGACCCAGTACTTC.

Note on this clonotype: Being one base from a much bigger clone, this may be a read error. V is TRBV7-7 and J is TRBJ2-5, with TRBD1 identical over 10 bases. Per the germline V gene, CDR1 is SSHAT and CDR2 is FNYEAQ (reference sequence). The CDR3 is 15 amino acids. The chain's CDR3 is CAGSSSRDRGETQHF. The CDR3 DNA is TGTGCTGGCAGCTCGTCCCGGGACAGGGGTGAGACCCAGCACTTC.

Comment on this clonotype: A much larger clone lies a single base off, so this may be a read error. The rearrangement joins TRBV5-6 to TRBJ2-1; 8 positions agree with TRBD2. This CDR3 comprises 19 residues. Germline V gives CDR1 SGHDT, CDR2 YYEEEE. V trimming: 4 bases; J trimming: 0 bases; junction bases outside the gene matches: 15. CDR3 DNA sequence: TGTGCCAGCAGCCCATGGACTACCGGGGGGGGTAGCTCCTACAATGAGCAGTTCTTC. It specifies CASSPWTTGGGSSYNEQFF.